This TCR beta chain comes out of a study of identical twins. Whole-study findings and limits: Abundant cord blood beta clonotypes carried fewer insertions; memory repertoires showed none.

MiXCR, applied by TCRdb to the 5' RACE reads, yields one record per CDR3 protein. In the table there are around 490,000 distinct CDR3 sequences, over 12% of which are singletons. V dropped 6 bases and J dropped 0 bases, with 6 bases sitting between them. The germline CDR1 and CDR2 sequences are SGHRS and YFSETQ. The CDR3 loop spans 13 amino acids. This clonotype was seen a few times. The antigen is not known. This sample also belongs to another study, concerning yellow fever vaccine responses in identical twins.

The chain has TRBV5-1 and TRBJ1-4; no clear D. The TCR sequence derives from a woman aged 18 to 35 in good health. Sequencing used CD4+ T cells sorted from blood. The CDR3 sequence: CASKGPTNEKLFF. DNA for the CDR3: TGCGCCAGCAAGGGCCCAACTAATGAAAAACTGTTTTTT.